The 27 T cell receptor beta chains presented below share a single source sample, sequenced in a study of early T cells in non-severe SARS-CoV-2 infection. MiXCR, run by TCRdb on the 5' RACE reads, gives a single entry per CDR3 protein. The profile covers 50,000 to 75,000 distinct CDR3 sequences, with about 6% appearing a single time and under 4% taken by the ten largest. The source material was whole blood, sampled at baseline. The origin of the receptors is an adult who was a healthcare worker with PCR-confirmed SARS-CoV-2 infection or an uninfected control (not recorded which).

The chain has TRBV5-4 and TRBJ2-1, with 13 bases matching TRBD2. The CDR3 totals 17 residues. V lost 0 bases and J lost 3; bases outside the gene matches: 3. Germline CDR1 SGHNT, CDR2 YYREEE (reference sequence). CDR3 in DNA: TGTGCCAGCAGCTTGGGACTAGCGGGAGGCCTCTACAATGAGCAGTTCTTC. Translated: CASSLGLAGGLYNEQFF. Full variable domain (rest looked up from reference TRBV5-4 and TRBJ2-1): ETGVTQSPTHLIKTRGQQVTLRCSSQSGHNTVSWYQQALGQGPQFIFQYYREEENGRGNFPPRFSGLQFPNYSSELNVNALELDDSALYLCASSLGLAGGLYNEQFFGPGTRLTVL.

This clonotype came up a few times. The V gene is TRBV5-4, the J gene TRBJ2-7; 14 bases are a match to TRBD2. Germline trimming cut 4 bases from V and 6 bases from J; bases unmatched to any gene: 12. Germline V lookup: CDR1 SGHNT, CDR2 YYREEE (reference sequence). This CDR3 is built from 17 residues. The CDR3 region has the DNA TGTGCCAGCAGCCTACCGGGACTAGCGGGAGCGGGTGCCGAGCAGTACTTC. Amino acids: CASSLPGLAGAGAEQYF. Full variable domain (missing parts from reference TRBV5-4 and TRBJ2-7): ETGVTQSPTHLIKTRGQQVTLRCSSQSGHNTVSWYQQALGQGPQFIFQYYREEENGRGNFPPRFSGLQFPNYSSELNVNALELDDSALYLCASSLPGLAGAGAEQYFGPGTRLTVT.

This clonotype has at least ten counts. The chain combines TRBV3-1 with TRBJ1-5; unclear D gene. Germline V gene lookup returns CDR1 LGHDT and CDR2 YNNKEL (reference sequence). This CDR3 is 15 amino acids long. With 0 bases removed from V and 4 bases from J, the gap between germline ends came to 10 bases. CDR3 nucleotide sequence: TGTGCCAGCAGCCAAGATACGGCGAGGAATCAGCCCCAGCATTTT. Translated: CASSQDTARNQPQHF.

This clonotype has at least ten counts. The chain joins TRBV29-1 to TRBJ1-5; perhaps TRBD1 as D (6 bases). The CDR3 has 14 residues. CDR1 SQVTM and CDR2 ANQGSEA come from the germline V gene. V shed 4 bases and J shed 5 bases, with 15 bases lying between them. The CDR3 DNA reads as TGCAGCGTTGCTCCAGGGGCCCAGGATCAGCCCCAGCATTTT. Its translation is CSVAPGAQDQPQHF.

This clonotype was found a few times. This sequence joins TRBV6-2 or TRBV6-3 and TRBJ1-1; possibly TRBD1 for D (6 bases). The CDR3 runs 13 residues. Trimming took off 8 bases at V and 4 bases at J, with 14 bases between the two ends. Germline CDR1 MNHEY, CDR2 SVGEGT. This CDR3 reads CASSPGGATEAFF. In DNA, the CDR3 is TGTGCCAGCTCGCCCGGGGGGGCCACTGAAGCTTTCTTT.

In this sample, this clonotype turned up many times. The CDR3 nucleotides are TGTGCCTGGAGTGAAGCGTGGTCATACAATGAGCAGTTCTTC. It is translated as CAWSEAWSYNEQFF. The rearrangement links TRBV30 to TRBJ2-1; D unclear. CDR3 length equals 14 residues. Deletions cut 1 base from V and 4 bases from J, with 11 bases between. Per the germline V gene, CDR1 is GTSNPN and CDR2 is SVGIG (reference sequence).

This clonotype was seen at least ten times. The chain has TRBV29-1 and TRBJ1-1; D is perhaps TRBD1 (6 bases). The CDR3 loop spans 15 amino acids. V lost 7 bases to trimming and J lost 0 bases, with 18 bases between them. The germline CDR1 and CDR2 sequences are SQVTM and ANQGSEA. Written as DNA, the CDR3 is TGCAGCGCTGGGAAGTCAGGGGACCTGAACACTGAAGCTTTCTTT. Protein product: CSAGKSGDLNTEAFF.

This clonotype turned up a few times. V usage is TRBV29-1 and J usage is TRBJ2-1, with D unclear. Trimming cost V 3 bases and J 6 bases, with 9 bases left between them. The CDR3 sequence is 12 residues long. Germline V gene sequence: CDR1 SQVTM, CDR2 ANQGSEA. CDR3 DNA sequence: TGCAGCGTTGACTCTAGTTCCAATGAGCAGTTCTTC. This gives the protein CSVDSSSNEQFF.

This clonotype came up many times. This chain joins TRBV29-1 and TRBJ2-2, with D perhaps matching TRBD2 (5 bases). V was shortened by 6 bases and J by 5 bases, with 13 bases between the two germline ends. The CDR3 is made up of 13 amino acids. The germline gives CDR1 SQVTM, CDR2 ANQGSEA. CDR3 sequence (DNA): TGCAGCGTCGCAACCCGGGGAACCGGGGAGCTGTTTTTT. Its protein is CSVATRGTGELFF.

This clonotype was detected many times. This chain connects TRBV7-9 to TRBJ1-5; 9 positions match TRBD1. The germline gives CDR1 SEHNR, CDR2 FQNEAQ (reference sequence). V lost 5 bases, J lost 4 bases, and 0 bases stayed unmatched. The CDR3 extends over 13 amino acids. CDR3 region: CASSGQGNQPQHF. In DNA, the CDR3 is TGTGCCAGCAGCGGACAGGGGAATCAGCCCCAGCATTTT.

This clonotype has a count of ten or more. The J gene is TRBJ1-6, the V gene TRBV4-1; D uncertain. Germline V gene lookup returns CDR1 MGHRA and CDR2 YSYEKL. With 0 bases removed from V and 5 bases from J, the gap between germline ends came to 11 bases. The CDR3 loop spans 16 amino acids. CDR3 nucleotides: TGCGCCAGCAGCCAAGATCCCAGCCCCGATAATTCACCCCTCCACTTT. This sequence encodes CASSQDPSPDNSPLHF.

There are many counts of this clonotype. The chain carries TRBV29-1 and TRBJ2-3, with D tentatively TRBD1 (5 bases). CDR1 and CDR2 from the germline V gene are SQVTM and ANQGSEA. The CDR3 consists of 14 residues. Trimming removed 7 bases at V and 2 bases at J, with 16 bases between. The CDR3 DNA sequence: TGCAGCGCCCGACGACAGCCCTTCACAGATACGCAGTATTTT. Translation: CSARRQPFTDTQYF.

This clonotype was recorded many times. V is TRBV7-2 and J is TRBJ1-2, with D unclear. Germline V lookup: CDR1 SGHTA, CDR2 FQGNSA. V lost 3 bases to trimming and J lost 12 bases, with 17 bases between them. This CDR3 is 13 amino acids long. The CDR3 coding sequence is TGTGCCAGCAGCTTCGATTTTTCACGGGGAGACACCTTC. Translated: CASSFDFSRGDTF.

This clonotype was seen ten or more times. This CDR3 reads CASSHEGGSQPQHF. The CDR3, as DNA: TGTGCCAGCAGCCACGAGGGGGGGAGTCAGCCCCAGCATTTT. The chain recombines TRBV27 with TRBJ1-5; D is possibly TRBD1 (6 bases). There are 14 residues in the CDR3. Trimming took 6 bases from V and 6 from J, leaving 15 bases between them. In germline, CDR1 is MNHEY, CDR2 SMNVEV (reference sequence).

There are a few counts of this clonotype. This chain uses TRBV29-1 with TRBJ2-7; a possible D gene is TRBD2 (6 bases). CDR1 and CDR2 from the germline V gene are SQVTM and ANQGSEA. Trimming removed 1 base at V and 1 base at J, with 11 bases between. The CDR3 length is 14 residues. The DNA of the CDR3 is TGCAGCGTTGAAGGAGACGGGACTTCCTACGAGCAGTACTTC. The encoded protein is CSVEGDGTSYEQYF.

This clonotype was seen at least ten times. The V gene is TRBV18, the J gene TRBJ2-1; the match to TRBD1 covers 10 bases. The J segment lost 7 bases and the V segment lost 6 bases, leaving 6 bases of the junction unmatched. Per germline, CDR1 KGHSH and CDR2 LQKENI. The CDR3 runs to 14 residues. CDR3 sequence: CASSSGQGKNEQFF. For the CDR3, the DNA is TGTGCCAGCTCTTCGGGACAGGGGAAGAATGAGCAGTTCTTC.

The table lists this clonotype with many counts. This rearrangement joins TRBV20-1 to TRBJ1-5, with D maybe TRBD1 (6 bases). This CDR3 has 15 residues. Trimming pared 1 base from V and 1 base from J, leaving 11 bases between. Germline V gene sequence: CDR1 DFQATT, CDR2 SNEGSKA (reference sequence). This CDR3 reads CSARVNRVSNQPQHF. CDR3 nucleotide sequence: TGCAGTGCTAGAGTTAACAGGGTGAGCAATCAGCCCCAGCATTTT.

CDR3: CASGRLYNEQFF. The DNA for the CDR3 is TGTGCCAGTGGGCGCCTTTACAATGAGCAGTTCTTC. This chain joins TRBV28 and TRBJ2-1; D gene uncertain. Trimming left V 9 bases short and J 4 bases short, with 10 bases between. CDR1 and CDR2 from the germline V gene are MDHEN and SYDVKM. The CDR3 totals 12 residues.

This clonotype was detected ten times or more. The J gene is TRBJ2-3, the V gene TRBV6-1, with unresolved D. V was cut by 3 bases and J by 3 bases, with 7 bases left in between. The CDR3 totals 13 residues. The germline V gene encodes CDR1 MNHNS and CDR2 SASEGT. Here the CDR3 reads CASSERSTDTQYF. DNA of the CDR3: TGTGCCAGCAGTGAGAGGAGTACAGATACGCAGTATTTT.

The V gene is TRBV3-1, the J gene TRBJ2-2, with D tentatively TRBD2 (5 bases). The germline gives CDR1 LGHDT, CDR2 YNNKEL (reference sequence). CDR3 length: 18 residues. V lost 7 bases, J lost 6 bases, and 27 bases lay in between. The CDR3 sequence: CASNGRDLGASSSGELFF. The CDR3, as DNA: TGTGCCAGCAACGGAAGGGATTTGGGAGCTAGCAGCTCCGGGGAGCTGTTTTTT.

This clonotype was detected many times. The chain carries TRBV10-3 and TRBJ1-4, with D uncertain. Germline V gene data show CDR1 as ENHRY and CDR2 as SYGVKD. V dropped 4 bases and J dropped 4 bases, with 10 bases sitting between them. The CDR3 has 14 amino acids. This CDR3 is CAISGTANNEKLFF. The CDR3 nucleotides read TGTGCCATCAGTGGAACAGCCAATAATGAAAAACTGTTTTTT.

Many counts were recorded for this clonotype. The rearrangement links TRBV7-8 to TRBJ1-1; perhaps TRBD1 as D (5 bases). This CDR3 region has 17 residues. The V gene's germline CDR1 is SGHVS and CDR2 FQNEAQ. Trimming removed 3 bases from V and 3 bases from J, with 20 bases in between. CDR3 bases: TGTGCCAGCAGCTTGAGGGAACAAACAGGAGGGTACACTGAAGCTTTCTTT. This codes for CASSLREQTGGYTEAFF.

This clonotype was detected many times. The genes are TRBV6-4 and TRBJ1-2; perhaps TRBD1 as D (6 bases). Germline V lookup: CDR1 MRHNA, CDR2 SNTAGT. Trimming cost V 4 bases and J 4 bases, with 13 bases left between them. CDR3 length: 14 amino acids. CDR3 in amino acids: CASSAQQGVYGYTF. The CDR3 bases are TGTGCCAGCAGTGCCCAACAGGGAGTCTATGGCTACACCTTC.

This chain connects TRBV7-9 to TRBJ2-1; D is uncertain. Trimming took off 2 bases at V and 7 bases at J, with 6 bases between the two ends. There are 12 residues in the CDR3. Per the germline V gene, CDR1 is SEHNR and CDR2 is FQNEAQ (reference sequence). The CDR3 region is CASSLPVNEQFF. CDR3 sequence (DNA): TGTGCCAGCAGCTTACCGGTGAATGAGCAGTTCTTC.

This clonotype was observed many times. The chain joins TRBV11-2 to TRBJ2-6, with D unclear. V was pared by 2 bases and J by 2 bases, with 7 bases between. This CDR3 comprises 15 residues. Germline CDR1 reads SGHAT; CDR2 reads FQNNGV. CDR3 sequence (DNA): TGTGCCAGCAGCTTAACCCACGCTGGGGCCAACGTCCTGACTTTC. This gives the protein CASSLTHAGANVLTF.

This clonotype occurred many times. The chain combines TRBV4-3 with TRBJ2-3; the match to TRBD1 covers 7 bases. J gave up 3 bases and V 1 base, and 13 bases lay outside the gene matches. There are 18 residues in the CDR3. From germline, CDR1 is LGHNA and CDR2 YSLEER. The CDR3, as DNA: TGCGCCAGCAGCCAAGGCGGCGTCAATGCCAGGGGGACAGATACGCAGTATTTT. This translates into CASSQGGVNARGTDTQYF.

This clonotype occurred many times. V and J are TRBV10-3 and TRBJ2-7; 10 bases line up with TRBD1. This CDR3 contains 16 residues. Germline trimming cut 0 bases from V and 6 bases from J; bases unmatched to any gene: 8. Germline V lookup: CDR1 ENHRY, CDR2 SYGVKD. CDR3: CAISESGTGVLGEQYF. The CDR3 DNA reads as TGTGCCATCAGTGAGTCGGGGACAGGGGTTCTCGGCGAGCAGTACTTC.